This TCR beta chain was obtained from a study of blood T cell repertoires in COVID-19. On the study more broadly: T cells, B-cell-depleted T cells, or PBMCs supplied cDNA or gDNA.

Followed over time, Seattle patients had been enrolled while infection was active. Germline V CDR1 and CDR2: ENHRY, SYGVKD. V was trimmed by 0 bases and J by 4 bases, leaving 7 bases between them. This CDR3 contains 15 residues. Data came from immunoSEQ multiplex PCR; TCRdb stores just in-frame clones and leaves some out. There are about 140,000 clones in the sample; 80% to 85% occur only once, and around 9.5% lies in the top ten. The receptor's source is a man younger than 45 with COVID-19, enrolled during active disease. V usage is TRBV10-3 and J usage is TRBJ1-6; TRBD1 might be the D (5 bases). Sequencing was performed on peripheral blood. As DNA, the CDR3 is TGTGCCATCAGTGAGTCGAAGGGGTATAATTCACCCCTCCACTTT. It specifies CAISESKGYNSPLHF.